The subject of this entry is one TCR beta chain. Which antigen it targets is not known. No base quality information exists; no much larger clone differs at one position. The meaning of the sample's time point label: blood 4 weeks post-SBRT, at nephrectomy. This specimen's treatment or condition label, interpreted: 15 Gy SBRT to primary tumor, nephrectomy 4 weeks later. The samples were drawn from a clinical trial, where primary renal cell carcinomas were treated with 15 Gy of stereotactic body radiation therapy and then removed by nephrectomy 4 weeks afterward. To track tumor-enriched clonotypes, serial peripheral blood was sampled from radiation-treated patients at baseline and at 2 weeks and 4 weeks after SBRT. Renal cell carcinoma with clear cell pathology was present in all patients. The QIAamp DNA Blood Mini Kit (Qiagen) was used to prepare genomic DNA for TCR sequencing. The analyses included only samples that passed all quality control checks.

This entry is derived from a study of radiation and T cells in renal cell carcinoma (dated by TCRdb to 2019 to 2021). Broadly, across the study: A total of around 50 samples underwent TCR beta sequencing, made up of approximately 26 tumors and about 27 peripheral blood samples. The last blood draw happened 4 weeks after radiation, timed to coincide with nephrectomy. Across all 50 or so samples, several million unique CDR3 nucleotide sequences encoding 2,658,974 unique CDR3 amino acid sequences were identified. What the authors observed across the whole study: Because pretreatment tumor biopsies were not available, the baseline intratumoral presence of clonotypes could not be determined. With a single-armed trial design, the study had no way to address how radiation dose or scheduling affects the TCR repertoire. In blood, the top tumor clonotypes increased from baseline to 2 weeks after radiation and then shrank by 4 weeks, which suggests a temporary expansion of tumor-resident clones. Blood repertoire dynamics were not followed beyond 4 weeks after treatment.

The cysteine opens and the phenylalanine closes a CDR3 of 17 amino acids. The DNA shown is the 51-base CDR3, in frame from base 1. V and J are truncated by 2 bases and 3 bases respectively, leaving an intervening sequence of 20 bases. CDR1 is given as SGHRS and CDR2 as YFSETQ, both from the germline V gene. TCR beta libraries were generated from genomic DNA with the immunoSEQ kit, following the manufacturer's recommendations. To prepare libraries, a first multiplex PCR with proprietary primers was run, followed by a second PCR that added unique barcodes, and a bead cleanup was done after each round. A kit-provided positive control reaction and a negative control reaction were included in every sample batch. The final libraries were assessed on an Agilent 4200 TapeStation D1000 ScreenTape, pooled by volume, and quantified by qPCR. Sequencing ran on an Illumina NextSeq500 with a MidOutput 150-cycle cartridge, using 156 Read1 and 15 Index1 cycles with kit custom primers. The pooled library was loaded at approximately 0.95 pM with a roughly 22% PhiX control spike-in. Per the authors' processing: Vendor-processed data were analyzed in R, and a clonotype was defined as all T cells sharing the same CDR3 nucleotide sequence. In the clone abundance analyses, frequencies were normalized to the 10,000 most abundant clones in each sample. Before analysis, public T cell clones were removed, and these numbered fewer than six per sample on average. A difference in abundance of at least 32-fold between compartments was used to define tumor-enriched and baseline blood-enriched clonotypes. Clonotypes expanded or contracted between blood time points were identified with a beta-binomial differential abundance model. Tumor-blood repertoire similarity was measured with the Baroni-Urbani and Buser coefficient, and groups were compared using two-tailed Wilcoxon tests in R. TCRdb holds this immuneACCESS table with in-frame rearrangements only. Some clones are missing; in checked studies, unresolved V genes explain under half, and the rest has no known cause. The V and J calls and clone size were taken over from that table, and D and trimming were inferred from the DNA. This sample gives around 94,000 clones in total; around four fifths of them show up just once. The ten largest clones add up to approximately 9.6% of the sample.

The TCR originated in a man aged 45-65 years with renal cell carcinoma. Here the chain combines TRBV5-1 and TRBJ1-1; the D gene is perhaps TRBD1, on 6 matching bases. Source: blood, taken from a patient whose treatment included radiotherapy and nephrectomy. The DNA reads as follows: TGCGCCAGCAGCTTCCTAACAGGGTCGTTGACCCACACTGAAGCTTTCTTT. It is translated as CASSFLTGSLTHTEAFF.